The rows below give T cell receptor beta chains drawn from one sample of a study of blood T cell repertoires in COVID-19. The repertoire was sequenced with immunoSEQ multiplex PCR; TCRdb's copy has only in-frame clones and lacks some. Among some 250,000 clones listed, 85% to 90% were seen once. Material for sequencing was peripheral blood. The origin of the receptors is a woman aged 70-85 years with active or convalescent COVID-19. Both conserved end residues are part of each CDR3. Each record gives: V gene, D gene, clone size, J gene, CDR3 DNA, CDR3 protein. A D gene is named only where the DNA matches it firmly. Not all rows give a size; the values are once, few, many and, for expanded clones, a class.

TRBV10-1	.	.	TRBJ2-1	TGCGCCAGCAGTGAGACCCGGGACACACACAATGAGCAGTTCTTC	CASSETRDTHNEQFF
TRBV7-9	.	.	TRBJ2-7	TGTGCCAGCAGCTTCACCTACGAGCAGTACTTC	CASSFTYEQYF
TRBV6-5	TRBD1	.	TRBJ1-1	TGTGCCAGCAGCACCCCGGGACAGCGGAACACTGAAGCTTTCTTT	CASSTPGQRNTEAFF
TRBV7-8	.	.	TRBJ1-2	TGTGCCAGCAGCTTAGAGCGGCAGTATGGCTACACCTTC	CASSLERQYGYTF
TRBV25-1	.	few	TRBJ2-1	TGTGCCAGCAGCCCCCTTTCCCTCTCCTACAATGAGCAGTTCTTC	CASSPLSLSYNEQFF
TRBV11-2	TRBD1	.	TRBJ1-5	TGTGCCAGCAGCCCTCAGGGGGCCAATCAGCCCCAGCATTTT	CASSPQGANQPQHF
TRBV4-2	TRBD1	.	TRBJ2-6	TGTGCCAGCAGCCAGCTTACCTCGGGCTTCCTGGGACAGGAAGAAGTAGGTGGGGCCAACGTCCTGACTTTC	CASSQLTSGFLGQEEVGGANVLTF
TRBV7-6	.	once	TRBJ1-3	TGTGCCAGCAGCTTAGGGCCAAACCCTGGAAACACCATATATTTT	CASSLGPNPGNTIYF
TRBV7-3	.	.	TRBJ2-1	TGTGCCAGCAGCTTAACGAGCACAGGATACAATGAGCAGTTCTTC	CASSLTSTGYNEQFF
TRBV7-9	.	.	TRBJ1-2	TGTGCCAGCAGCTTTGAACAGGGAAATGGCTACACCTTC	CASSFEQGNGYTF
TRBV5-1	TRBD1	.	TRBJ2-2	TGCGCCAGCAGCATCTCCACAGGGGCCGGGGAGCTGTTTTTT	CASSISTGAGELFF
TRBV6-2/TRBV6-3	TRBD1	once	TRBJ2-3	TGTGCCAGCAGTCACCGGACAGGGAACACAGATACGCAGTATTTT	CASSHRTGNTDTQYF
TRBV29-1	TRBD1	.	TRBJ1-5	TGCAGCGTCGCCTTGACAGGGGACAATCAGCCCCAGCATTTT	CSVALTGDNQPQHF
TRBV5-1	TRBD2	.	TRBJ2-5	TGCGCCAGCAGCTTTGCTAGCGCGGGGGGTGCAGAGACCCAGTACTTC	CASSFASAGGAETQYF
TRBV6-1	TRBD1	.	TRBJ1-5	TGTGCCAGCAGTCACGGACAGGGATGGGATCAGCCCCAGCATTTT	CASSHGQGWDQPQHF
TRBV6-2/TRBV6-3	TRBD1	.	TRBJ1-3	TGTGCCAGCAGTTACCAGACAGGGGCGGGAGCTGGAAACACCATATATTTT	CASSYQTGAGAGNTIYF
TRBV7-6	.	.	TRBJ2-5	TGTGCCAGCAGGTCGAATGCAGGGGCCGAGACCCAGTACTTC	CASRSNAGAETQYF
TRBV18	.	.	TRBJ1-3	TGTGCCAGCTCCCCAGGGGCAGGCGTGGGAAACACCATATATTTT	CASSPGAGVGNTIYF
TRBV11-3	TRBD2	.	TRBJ2-1	TGTGCCAGCAGCTCTTTTAGCGGGGGGAACAATGAGCAGTTCTTC	CASSSFSGGNNEQFF
TRBV18	.	.	TRBJ1-6	TGTGCCAGCTCACCCAGACACCCCGACTACTCACCCCTCCACTTT	CASSPRHPDYSPLHF
TRBV6-5	.	.	TRBJ2-7	TGTGCCAGCAGTTACTCAGGGGGCGAGCAGTACTTC	CASSYSGGEQYF
TRBV9	TRBD1	.	TRBJ2-3	TGTGCCAGCAGAGCCACCGGGACAGGGACGGATACGCAGTATTTT	CASRATGTGTDTQYF
TRBV6-2/TRBV6-3	.	.	TRBJ2-1	TGTGCCAGCAGTTACTCGGCTCTCCGGCTAGAATCCTACAATGAGCAGTTCTTC	CASSYSALRLESYNEQFF
TRBV14	TRBD1	.	TRBJ1-1	TGTGCCAGCAGCCAACCTCGAACCGGGACAGTGAACACTGAAGCTTTCTTT	CASSQPRTGTVNTEAFF
TRBV29-1	TRBD1	.	TRBJ2-3	TGCAGCGTTGACGGCAGGGGGTCCGGAGATACGCAGTATTTT	CSVDGRGSGDTQYF
TRBV12-5	TRBD1	.	TRBJ1-1	TGTGCTAGTGGTCCCAGGGGGCCGACTGAAGCTTTCTTT	CASGPRGPTEAFF
TRBV4-1	.	.	TRBJ1-3	TGCGCCAGCAGCCTCCTAGAAAGTGGAAACACCATATATTTT	CASSLLESGNTIYF
TRBV7-8	TRBD2	once	TRBJ2-3	TGTGCCAGCAGCTCCACTAGCGGGGGTAAAGATACGCAGTATTTT	CASSSTSGGKDTQYF
TRBV3-1/TRBV3-2	.	.	TRBJ2-1	TGTGCCAGCAGCTTCGGCAGGGCCAATGAGCAGTTCTTC	CASSFGRANEQFF
TRBV7-3	TRBD1	.	TRBJ2-5	TGTGCCAGCAGCTCAACAGGGGTCGCAGAGACCCAGTACTTC	CASSSTGVAETQYF
TRBV5-1	.	.	TRBJ1-2	TGCGCCAGCAGCTTGGTGGGGGCGGATGGCTACACCTTC	CASSLVGADGYTF
TRBV21-1	.	once	TRBJ1-2	TGTGCCAGCAGCAAGTCCTCCAGACGGAGCTTCTATGGCTACACCTTC	CASSKSSRRSFYGYTF
TRBV5-6	.	.	TRBJ2-4	TGTGCCAGCAGCCCTGGGGGCCGCATTCAGTACTTC	CASSPGGRIQYF
TRBV11-1	TRBD1	once	TRBJ2-7	TGTGCCAGCAGCTTAGACCGGGACAGGGGAGACGAGCAGTACTTC	CASSLDRDRGDEQYF
TRBV7-2	TRBD2	.	TRBJ2-2	TGTGCCAGCAGCGCCTACCGGGGGGGGAACACCGGGGAGCTGTTTTTT	CASSAYRGGNTGELFF
TRBV20-1	.	.	TRBJ1-1	TGCAGTGCTAGTTTACCCAGGGGCACAATGCAGGCTTTCTTT	CSASLPRGTMQAFF
TRBV7-9	.	.	TRBJ1-2	TGTGCCACCTCTTCGGGGAACTATGGCTACACCTTC	CATSSGNYGYTF
TRBV19	.	few	TRBJ1-1	TGTGCCAGTAGTCCTTTTCCCGAGAGGGAAGCTTTCTTT	CASSPFPEREAFF
TRBV5-1	TRBD1	.	TRBJ2-2	TGCGCCAGCTTTCGGGCGAGGACAGGGGGCGAGGCCGGGGAGCTGTTTTTT	CASFRARTGGEAGELFF
TRBV29-1	.	.	TRBJ1-2	TGCAGCGCCCGAATCCCCGGGGGCTATGGCTACACCTTC	CSARIPGGYGYTF
TRBV7-8	.	.	TRBJ1-2	TGTGCCAGCAGCTCGGAAGGACAGACCCTGTTCTATGGCTACACCTTC	CASSSEGQTLFYGYTF
TRBV4-3	TRBD2	.	TRBJ2-1	TGCGCCAGCAGCCAAGAGGCAAGCGGGGGTGGCGAGCAGTTCTTC	CASSQEASGGGEQFF
TRBV4-3	.	.	TRBJ1-2	TGCGCCAGCAGCCAGGAGCTGAACTATGGCTACACCTTC	CASSQELNYGYTF
TRBV5-4	TRBD1	.	TRBJ2-5	TGTGCCAGCAGCCGCGCAGGACAGGGGTACGATCGGCAAGAGACCCAGTACTTC	CASSRAGQGYDRQETQYF
TRBV24-1	TRBD1	.	TRBJ2-1	TGTGCCACCAGTGACGGGACAGGGGATAATGAGCAGTTCTTC	CATSDGTGDNEQFF
TRBV25-1	.	.	TRBJ1-1	TGTGCCAGCACCTCAATGAGGTCAGGGACTGAAGCTTTCTTT	CASTSMRSGTEAFF